This entry lists 8 T cell receptor beta chains sequenced from one sample in a study of shared clonotypes between healthy human individuals. The repertoire was sequenced with immunoSEQ multiplex PCR; TCRdb's copy has only in-frame clones and lacks some. The sample consists of 450,000 to 600,000 clones, around three quarters of them appearing once. Sequencing was carried out using PBMCs. The receptor set was obtained from a woman aged 35 to 49 in good health. Some clones in this sample may be carry-over from other donors' samples.

V is TRBV5-4 and J is TRBJ1-1; 8 bases line up with TRBD1. With V trimmed by 5 bases and J by 1 base, 4 bases remained unmatched. Germline CDR1 reads SGHNT; CDR2 reads YYREEE (reference sequence). The CDR3 loop spans 14 amino acids. This CDR3 reads CASRRQGTNTEAFF. CDR3 coding DNA: TGTGCCAGCAGGCGACAGGGGACGAACACTGAAGCTTTCTTT.

The V call is TRBV28, the J call TRBJ2-1, with TRBD2 as a possible D gene (6 bases). CDR3 length equals 14 residues. From germline, CDR1 is MDHEN and CDR2 SYDVKM. Deletions cut 6 bases from V and 0 bases from J, with 9 bases between. CDR3 DNA: TGTGCCAGCAGACCGGGACTCTCCTACAATGAGCAGTTCTTC. Residues: CASRPGLSYNEQFF. Combining the CDR3 with reference TRBV28 and TRBJ2-1 gives the whole variable domain DVKVTQSSRYLVKRTGEKVFLECVQDMDHENMFWYRQDPGLGLRLIYFSYDVKMKEKGDIPEGYSVSREKKERFSLILESASTNQTSMYLCASRPGLSYNEQFFGPGTRLTVL.

The chain recombines TRBV6-4 with TRBJ2-7, with D tentatively TRBD1 (5 bases). There are 14 residues in the CDR3. The germline CDR1 and CDR2 sequences are MRHNA and SNTAGT. The V gene lost 7 bases and the J gene lost 6 bases, with 19 bases spanning the gap. Here the CDR3 reads CASMGLRSRFEQYF. CDR3 in DNA: TGTGCCAGCATGGGGCTGAGATCTAGGTTCGAGCAGTACTTC.

This rearrangement joins TRBV29-1 to TRBJ2-5, with D perhaps assigned TRBD1 or TRBD2 (5 bases each). Germline CDR1 and CDR2: SQVTM and ANQGSEA. Deletions cut 7 bases from V and 4 bases from J, with 13 bases between. The CDR3 is 12 amino acids. The CDR3 sequence is CSAKRGGETQYF. The DNA for the CDR3 is TGCAGCGCTAAGCGTGGGGGAGAGACCCAGTACTTC.

The chain links TRBV15 to TRBJ1-5, with D uncertain. The germline gives CDR1 LNHNV, CDR2 YYDKDF (reference sequence). The CDR3 has 16 residues. The V and J ends lost 1 base and 2 bases respectively, with 12 bases between them. CDR3 residues: CATSRGSGQGNQPQHF. The CDR3, as DNA: TGTGCCACCAGCAGAGGGTCCGGGCAGGGCAATCAGCCCCAGCATTTT.

The chain recombines TRBV5-1 with TRBJ2-3; TRBD1 is a possible D gene (6 bases). V lost 0 bases, J lost 3 bases, and 14 bases lay in between. CDR1 and CDR2 (germline): SGHRS, YFSETQ. The CDR3 runs 16 residues. CDR3 bases: TGCGCCAGCAGCTTGGTGGGACAAGGTCGGACAGATACGCAGTATTTT. As protein: CASSLVGQGRTDTQYF. Combining the CDR3 with reference TRBV5-1 and TRBJ2-3 gives the whole variable domain KAGVTQTPRYLIKTRGQQVTLSCSPISGHRSVSWYQQTPGQGLQFLFEYFSETQRNKGNFPGRFSGRQFSNSRSEMNVSTLELGDSALYLCASSLVGQGRTDTQYFGPGTRLTVL.

This CDR3 reads CASSKRRTENEYGYTF. The CDR3 nucleotides read TGTGCCAGCAGCAAACGACGGACGGAGAACGAATATGGCTACACCTTC. This chain connects TRBV7-8 to TRBJ1-2; D not resolved. The CDR3 is 16 residues long. V dropped 5 bases and J dropped 5 bases, with 21 bases sitting between them. Looked up from germline, CDR1 is SGHVS and CDR2 is FQNEAQ.

This clone showed up just once. This sequence joins TRBV5-4 and TRBJ1-4, with a tentative D call TRBD1 (5 bases). CDR3 length: 14 residues. Per the germline V gene, CDR1 is SGHNT and CDR2 is YYREEE (reference sequence). The ends were cut back, 0 bases at V and 8 bases at J, with 11 bases in the middle. This CDR3 is CASSLGGAGEKLFF. The CDR3 DNA reads TGTGCCAGCAGCTTGGGCGGGGCTGGGGAAAAACTGTTTTTT.